Below are 13 T cell receptor beta chains sequenced from a single sample in a study of T cells in Graves' hyperthyroidism and ophthalmopathy. There were TCR beta CDR3 regions amplified from RNA transcripts. HTBI primers were used for first-round RT-PCR of the TCR CDR3. From the multiplex PCR reads, TCRdb called clonotypes with MiXCR, one entry per CDR3 protein. The sample records over 500,000 distinct CDR3 sequences, 14% being singletons. Sequenced input: blood. Receptor source: a woman aged 40 to 50 with Graves' hyperthyroidism.

This clonotype was detected ten times or more. The CDR3 nucleotides are TGTGCCAGCAGCTTACTCCATGGCGGCTCTAGGGAGCAGTTCTTC. Translation gives CASSLLHGGSREQFF. This chain uses TRBV7-2 with TRBJ2-1, with D uncertain. Trimming removed 2 bases from V and 10 bases from J, with 18 bases in between. Germline assignment: CDR1 SGHTA and CDR2 FQGNSA. This CDR3 has 15 residues. The full variable domain, rest sourced from reference TRBV7-2 and TRBJ2-1, is GAGVSQSPSNKVTEKGKDVELRCDPISGHTALYWYRQSLGQGLEFLIYFQGNSAPDKSGLPSDRFSAERTGGSVSTLTIQRTQQEDSAVYLCASSLLHGGSREQFFGPGTRLTVL.

Of note for this clonotype: This clone may be a read error of a much larger clone one base away. The V gene is TRBV20-1, the J gene TRBJ2-7; 7 bases match TRBD2. The closer fit of TRBJ2-1 to the DNA end suggests the J call may be wrong. This CDR3 region has 15 residues. CDR1 DFQATT and CDR2 SNEGSKA come from the germline V gene (reference sequence). The CDR3 DNA reads TGCAGTGCTAGAGACGCGGGAGCCCCGGCCTACGAGCAGTTCTTC. Its protein is CSARDAGAPAYEQFF.

This clonotype has only a few counts. The chain is built from TRBV11-1 and TRBJ2-1; a weak D match, TRBD2 (6 bases). Germline loops: CDR1 SGHAT, CDR2 FQDESV (reference sequence). This CDR3 comprises 13 residues. V was pared by 3 bases and J by 12 bases, with 15 bases between. Written as DNA, the CDR3 is TGTGCCAGCAGCTTCCAGCGGGTAGAGGGGCAGTTCTTC. It specifies CASSFQRVEGQFF.

The chain carries TRBV5-6 and TRBJ1-1; TRBD1 is a possible D gene (5 bases). This CDR3 has 13 amino acids. Trimming removed 0 bases from V and 10 bases from J, with 13 bases in between. Germline V gives CDR1 SGHDT, CDR2 YYEEEE. CDR3 DNA: TGTGCCAGCAGCTTGGGACGGGACCCGAGAGCTTTCTTT. It specifies CASSLGRDPRAFF.

This clonotype was seen repeatedly, ten times or more. This sequence joins TRBV11-2 and TRBJ1-1, with 7 bases identical to TRBD1. V trimming: 5 bases; J trimming: 1 base; junction bases outside the gene matches: 10. The CDR3 length is 16 residues. Looked up from germline, CDR1 is SGHAT and CDR2 is FQNNGV. The CDR3 is CASSEGGGLGNTEAFF. The CDR3 DNA reads as TGTGCCAGCAGCGAAGGAGGGGGCCTGGGGAACACTGAAGCTTTCTTT.

As to this clonotype: Since a much larger clone is just one base distant, this may be a read error. This sequence joins TRBV28 and TRBJ1-3; unclear D gene. The CDR3 sequence is 14 residues long. CDR1 and CDR2 (germline): MDHEN, SYDVKM. CDR3 region: CASSLSVSGDTIYF. The CDR3, as DNA: TGTGCCAGCAGTTTATCAGTCTCTGGAGACACCATATATTTT.

This clonotype was found a few times. J is TRBJ2-1 and V is TRBV10-3; perhaps TRBD2 as D (5 bases). This CDR3 contains 14 residues. V was pared by 7 bases and J by 4 bases, with 14 bases between. In germline, CDR1 is ENHRY, CDR2 SYGVKD. The CDR3 coding sequence is TGTGCCATCAAGGGAGCCGCGGCTTACAATGAGCAGTTCTTC. Its protein product is CAIKGAAAYNEQFF.

This clonotype has a count of ten or more. DNA of the CDR3: TGTGCCTGGAGTGTAAAGATTACCGGGAACACTGAAGCTTTCTTT. Its translation is CAWSVKITGNTEAFF. This sequence joins TRBV30 and TRBJ1-1; D gene uncertain. This CDR3 contains 15 residues. The germline V and J ends were trimmed by 0 bases and 1 base, with 12 bases remaining between them. CDR1 and CDR2 (germline): GTSNPN, SVGIG (reference sequence).

This clonotype was picked up many times. The V gene is TRBV13, the J gene TRBJ1-1; possible D gene TRBD1, 6 bases. Trimming took off 4 bases at V and 2 bases at J, with 17 bases between the two ends. The length of the CDR3 is 16 residues. Germline CDR1 and CDR2: PRHDT and FYEKMQ (reference sequence). In DNA form, the CDR3 reads TGTGCCAGCAGCTACCACCCAGGGGTAGGAAACACTGAAGCTTTCTTT. Its protein product is CASSYHPGVGNTEAFF.

In its sample, this clonotype was seen many times. The chain recombines TRBV2 with TRBJ2-1, with unresolved D. Trimming removed 2 bases from V and 0 bases from J, with 8 bases in between. This CDR3 comprises 15 residues. Germline CDR1 SNHLY, CDR2 FYNNEI. CDR3 in DNA: TGTGCCAGCAGTGAAACCCCCAGCTCCTACAATGAGCAGTTCTTC. It translates to CASSETPSSYNEQFF.

The chain carries TRBV6-1 and TRBJ1-2, with 7 positions matching TRBD1. The J segment lost 7 bases and the V segment lost 7 bases, leaving 3 bases of the junction unmatched. There are 11 residues in the CDR3. Germline assignment: CDR1 MNHNS and CDR2 SASEGT. Here the CDR3 DNA reads TGTGCCAGCAACAGGGGAATTGGCTACACCTTC. Its translation is CASNRGIGYTF.

This clonotype was detected only a few times. The chain has TRBV27 and TRBJ1-4; TRBD1 might be the D (5 bases). The CDR3 sequence is 15 residues long. Germline V gene data show CDR1 as MNHEY and CDR2 as SMNVEV (reference sequence). V lost 8 bases and J 3 bases, leaving 16 bases between the germline ends. The CDR3 loop reads CASGPTGTANEKLFF. The CDR3 DNA is TGTGCCAGCGGACCAACCGGGACGGCTAATGAAAAACTGTTTTTT.

This clonotype was recorded a few times. The chain couples TRBV5-1 to TRBJ1-6; D gene ambiguous. Germline V gene data show CDR1 as SGHRS and CDR2 as YFSETQ. Trimming left V 4 bases short and J 8 bases short, with 13 bases between. The CDR3 has 14 residues. The CDR3 is CASSPDELDSPLHF. The CDR3 bases are TGCGCCAGCAGCCCCGACGAGCTGGATTCACCCCTCCACTTT.